Following are 6 T cell receptor beta chains from one sample sequenced in a study of CD8+CD57+ T cells in acquired aplastic anemia. Profiling that covered TCR beta VDJ and CDR3 relied on genomic DNA as its template. TCRdb used MiXCR to reprocess the reads, holding one entry per CDR3 protein. The table records approximately 300,000 distinct CDR3 sequences, around three fifths of them present only once. For sequencing, patients were chosen who had shown expansion of CD8+CD57+ cells by flow cytometry. Sequences were obtained from sorted CD4+, CD8+, or CD8+CD57+ T cells (not recorded which) from PBMCs. These receptors came from a human donor with aplastic anemia.

This clonotype was recorded a few times. This sequence joins TRBV5-8 and TRBJ2-7; the match to TRBD1 covers 8 bases. This CDR3 spans 14 amino acids. With 4 bases clipped from V and 3 bases from J, the junction kept 6 bases outside the gene matches. Per the germline V gene, CDR1 is SGHTS and CDR2 is YDEGEE. This CDR3 is CASSETGEDYEQYF. CDR3 sequence (DNA): TGTGCCAGCAGCGAGACAGGGGAAGACTACGAGCAGTACTTC.

This clonotype was recorded many times. V gene TRBV20-1 combines with J gene TRBJ2-1; the match to TRBD2 covers 14 bases. V was pared by 1 base and J by 3 bases, with 5 bases of the junction left unmatched. CDR3 length equals 17 residues. Germline loops: CDR1 DFQATT, CDR2 SNEGSKA (reference sequence). CDR3 DNA: TGCAGTGCTAGAGGGACTAGCGGGAGGCCTAACTACAATGAGCAGTTCTTC. This sequence encodes CSARGTSGRPNYNEQFF.

The chain couples TRBV10-2 to TRBJ2-7; TRBD1 agrees at 7 bases. Germline V CDR1 and CDR2: WSHSY, SAAADI. The CDR3 is 13 residues long. V lost 6 bases, J lost 3 bases, and 5 bases stayed unmatched. CDR3 sequence (DNA): TGCGCCAGCAGATCGGGACAGAACTACGAGCAGTACTTC. Translating it yields CASRSGQNYEQYF.

The gene calls are TRBV4-3 and TRBJ2-5, with TRBD1 as a possible D gene (7 bases). Germline V gives CDR1 LGHNA, CDR2 YSLEER. This CDR3 contains 14 residues. V gave up 5 bases and J gave up 3 bases, with 13 bases separating them. The CDR3 loop reads CASSGTGEEETQYF. The DNA for the CDR3 is TGCGCCAGCAGCGGTACAGGGGAGGAAGAGACCCAGTACTTC.

This clonotype was seen a few times. This rearrangement joins TRBV15 to TRBJ2-2; D remains ambiguous. This CDR3 has 14 residues. V lost 1 base and J lost 4, with 7 bases in between. Germline V lookup: CDR1 LNHNV, CDR2 YYDKDF (reference sequence). DNA for the CDR3: TGTGCCACCAGCAGAGGGCAAGTCACCGGGGAGCTGTTTTTT. Translated, it gives CATSRGQVTGELFF. The variable domain in full, completed from reference TRBV15 and TRBJ2-2, reads DAMVIQNPRYQVTQFGKPVTLSCSQTLNHNVMYWYQQKSSQAPKLLFHYYDKDFNNEADTPDNFQSRRPNTSFCFLDIRSPGLGDTAMYLCATSRGQVTGELFFGEGSRLTVL.

This chain connects TRBV15 to TRBJ2-7, with 8 bases identical to TRBD1. The J segment lost 2 bases and the V segment lost 3 bases, leaving 6 bases of the junction unmatched. The germline CDR1 and CDR2 sequences are LNHNV and YYDKDF (reference sequence). There are 15 residues in the CDR3. The CDR3 sequence is CATSREGTGPYEQYF. The CDR3, as DNA: TGTGCCACCAGCAGGGAGGGGACAGGACCCTACGAGCAGTACTTC.